These 16 T cell receptor beta chains share one sample of origin, sequenced in a study of shared clonotypes between healthy human individuals. Sequencing used immunoSEQ multiplex PCR; TCRdb keeps in-frame clones, though not all of them. Of about 2 million clones in the sample, roughly 95% were seen once. The naive CD8 fraction comprised CD45RO-negative cells positively selected for CCR7 and excluded terminally differentiated effector memory CD45RA+ cells. Specimen: naive CD8+ T cells sorted from blood. These receptors were obtained from a man aged 18 to 30 in good health.

A remark on this clone: Other DNA sequences within the sample encode an identical CDR3. The chain employs TRBV9 and TRBJ2-1, with 7 positions matching TRBD1. Germline lookup yields CDR1 SGDLS and CDR2 YYNGEE. V shed 0 bases and J 6 bases; nucleotides not matched to a gene: 0. The CDR3 sequence is 13 residues long. CDR3 loop: CASSVGTGNEQFF. The CDR3, as DNA: TGTGCCAGCAGCGTAGGGACAGGCAATGAGCAGTTCTTC.

Concerning this clone: Other DNA sequences of this sample code for an identical CDR3. V and J are TRBV5-1 and TRBJ2-3, with D possibly being TRBD1 or TRBD2 (5 bases each). Per germline, CDR1 SGHRS and CDR2 YFSETQ. V lost 4 bases, J lost 0 bases, and 12 bases lay in between. The CDR3 sequence is 15 residues long. CDR3 residues: CASSLGTASTDTQYF. The CDR3 DNA reads TGCGCCAGCAGCCTAGGGACGGCTAGCACAGATACGCAGTATTTT.

Remarks on this clone: The sample holds other DNA sequences that translate to the same CDR3. V and J are TRBV18 and TRBJ2-3; D remains ambiguous. Germline assignment: CDR1 KGHSH and CDR2 LQKENI. This CDR3 is 11 amino acids long. Trimming cost V 3 bases and J 6 bases, with 4 bases left between them. The DNA of the CDR3 is TGTGCCAGCTCACCGGGGGATACGCAGTATTTT. Translated: CASSPGDTQYF.

The chain links TRBV9 to TRBJ1-2, with 11 bases matching TRBD1. This CDR3 comprises 14 residues. Germline lookup yields CDR1 SGDLS and CDR2 YYNGEE. V shed 1 base, J shed 14 bases, and the junction held 10 bases outside the gene matches. The CDR3 is CASSVMGQGDEGTF. CDR3 DNA sequence: TGTGCCAGCAGCGTAATGGGACAGGGGGATGAAGGGACCTTC.

J is TRBJ2-1 and V is TRBV9; 8 bases match TRBD1. There are 13 residues in the CDR3. Trimming took 4 bases from V and 5 from J; bases not matched to a gene: 2. The germline gives CDR1 SGDLS, CDR2 YYNGEE. The DNA for the CDR3 is TGTGCCAGCAGCCGGACAGGGAACAATGAGCAGTTCTTC. Amino acid sequence: CASSRTGNNEQFF.

The V call is TRBV30, the J call TRBJ2-2, with D unresolved. The V and J ends lost 4 bases and 0 bases respectively, with 12 bases between them. Germline CDR1 and CDR2: GTSNPN and SVGIG (reference sequence). The CDR3 runs to 15 residues. The CDR3 sequence: CAWTRTLTNTGELFF. The CDR3 DNA reads TGTGCCTGGACAAGGACCCTCACGAACACCGGGGAGCTGTTTTTT. The complete variable domain, with remaining parts taken from reference TRBV30 and TRBJ2-2, reads SQTIHQWPATLVQPVGSPLSLECTVEGTSNPNLYWYRQAAGRGLQLLFYSVGIGQISSEVPQNLSASRPQDRQFILSSKKLLLSDSGFYLCAWTRTLTNTGELFFGEGSRLTVL.

The genes are TRBV13 and TRBJ2-7; the D is unclear. The CDR3 has 16 amino acids. The V end lost 0 bases, the J end lost 2 bases, and 14 bases lay between the germline ends. CDR1 and CDR2 (germline): PRHDT, FYEKMQ (reference sequence). The CDR3 DNA follows: TGTGCCAGCAGCTTAGGCCCATCAGTATCCCCCTACGAGCAGTACTTC. Its protein product is CASSLGPSVSPYEQYF.

The V gene is TRBV4-2, the J gene TRBJ1-1; D call uncertain. Germline V gene data show CDR1 as LGHNA and CDR2 as YNFKEQ. This CDR3 region has 13 residues. V was clipped by 0 bases and J by 1 base, with 3 bases between them. DNA of the CDR3: TGTGCCAGCAGCCAAGATCGGAACACTGAAGCTTTCTTT. It yields the protein CASSQDRNTEAFF.

This chain links TRBV11-2 with TRBJ2-7; TRBD1 agrees at 11 bases. Germline V gene sequence: CDR1 SGHAT, CDR2 FQNNGV. Trimming at V came to 5 bases and at J to 5 bases, leaving 8 bases not matched to a gene. The CDR3 consists of 15 residues. CDR3 DNA sequence: TGTGCCAGCAGCCCCGGGACAGGGGGTTTTGACGAGCAGTACTTC. As protein: CASSPGTGGFDEQYF. Full variable domain (missing parts from reference TRBV11-2 and TRBJ2-7): EAGVAQSPRYKIIEKRQSVAFWCNPISGHATLYWYQQILGQGPKLLIQFQNNGVVDDSQLPKDRFSAERLKGVDSTLKIQPAKLEDSAVYLCASSPGTGGFDEQYFGPGTRLTVT.

The chain combines TRBV27 with TRBJ2-2; possibly TRBD2 for D (6 bases). The CDR3 covers 15 residues. Germline V gives CDR1 MNHEY, CDR2 SMNVEV (reference sequence). Trimming cost V 3 bases and J 4 bases, with 12 bases left between them. CDR3 residues: CASSFPSEGTGELFF. CDR3 in DNA: TGTGCCAGCAGTTTTCCTAGCGAGGGCACCGGGGAGCTGTTTTTT.

As regards this clone: Other DNA sequences in the same sample also yield this CDR3. The chain joins TRBV11-1 to TRBJ2-7; a possible D gene is TRBD2 (6 bases). The CDR3 has 14 residues. Trimming removed 3 bases from V and 2 bases from J, with 11 bases in between. Germline CDR1 reads SGHAT; CDR2 reads FQDESV (reference sequence). The CDR3 nucleotides read TGTGCCAGCAGCTTGACGGGGGAAGCCTACGAGCAGTACTTC. This translates into CASSLTGEAYEQYF.

In this sample, this clone turned up once. The genes are TRBV11-2 and TRBJ2-5; D tentatively reads TRBD1 or TRBD2 (5 bases each). Trimming pared 5 bases from V and 1 base from J, leaving 17 bases between. Germline V lookup: CDR1 SGHAT, CDR2 FQNNGV. The CDR3 sequence is 16 residues long. The CDR3 DNA reads TGTGCCAGCAGCCAATTTTGGTGGGGGTCCCAAGAGACCCAGTACTTC. It yields the protein CASSQFWWGSQETQYF.

The chain recombines TRBV27 with TRBJ2-7; D gene ambiguous. Deletions cut 4 bases from V and 1 base from J, with 8 bases between. There are 13 residues in the CDR3. Germline CDR1 and CDR2: MNHEY and SMNVEV (reference sequence). In DNA form, the CDR3 reads TGTGCCAGCAGTTACGGCCTTTCCTACGAGCAGTACTTC. Translating it yields CASSYGLSYEQYF.

The chain joins TRBV28 to TRBJ2-7, with 7 positions matching TRBD1. CDR1 and CDR2 from the germline V gene are MDHEN and SYDVKM. The CDR3 sequence is 14 residues long. Unmatched junction bases numbered 5, after V lost 3 bases and J lost 3 bases. CDR3 sequence reads: CASSFGTAYYEQYF. For the CDR3, the DNA is TGTGCCAGCAGTTTCGGGACAGCTTACTACGAGCAGTACTTC.

This chain connects TRBV7-9 to TRBJ2-7; D perhaps matches TRBD1 (6 bases). Germline V lookup: CDR1 SEHNR, CDR2 FQNEAQ (reference sequence). V dropped 3 bases and J dropped 5 bases, with 14 bases sitting between them. The length of the CDR3 is 14 residues. The CDR3 spells CASSFGQGSDEQYF. DNA for the CDR3: TGTGCCAGCAGCTTCGGGCAGGGGTCTGACGAGCAGTACTTC.

The gene calls are TRBV4-3 and TRBJ2-2; D possibly corresponds to TRBD1 (6 bases). The germline V and J ends were trimmed by 0 bases and 1 base, with 15 bases remaining between them. Germline V CDR1 and CDR2: LGHNA, YSLEER. CDR3 length: 18 amino acids. Here the CDR3 reads CASSQDHREFENTGELFF. Written as DNA, the CDR3 is TGCGCCAGCAGCCAAGACCACAGGGAGTTCGAGAACACCGGGGAGCTGTTTTTT.